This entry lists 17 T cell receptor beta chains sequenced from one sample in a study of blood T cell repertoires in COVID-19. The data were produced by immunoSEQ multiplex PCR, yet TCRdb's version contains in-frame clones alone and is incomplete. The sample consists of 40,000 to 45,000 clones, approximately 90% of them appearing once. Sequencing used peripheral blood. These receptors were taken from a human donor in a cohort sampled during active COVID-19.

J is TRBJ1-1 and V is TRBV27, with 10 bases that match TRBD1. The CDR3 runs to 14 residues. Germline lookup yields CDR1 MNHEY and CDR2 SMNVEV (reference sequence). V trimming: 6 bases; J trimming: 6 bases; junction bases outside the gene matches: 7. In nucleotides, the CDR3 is TGTGCCAGCAGCTGGGACAGGGGACTTTCTGAAGCTTTCTTT. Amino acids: CASSWDRGLSEAFF.

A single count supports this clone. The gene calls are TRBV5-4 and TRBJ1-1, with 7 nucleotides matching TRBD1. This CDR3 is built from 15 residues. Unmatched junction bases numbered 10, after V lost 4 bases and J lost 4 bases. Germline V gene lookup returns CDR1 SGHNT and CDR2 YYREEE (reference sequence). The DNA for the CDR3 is TGTGCCAGCAGCCGTCAGGGGGTAGGTCTCACTGAAGCTTTCTTT. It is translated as CASSRQGVGLTEAFF.

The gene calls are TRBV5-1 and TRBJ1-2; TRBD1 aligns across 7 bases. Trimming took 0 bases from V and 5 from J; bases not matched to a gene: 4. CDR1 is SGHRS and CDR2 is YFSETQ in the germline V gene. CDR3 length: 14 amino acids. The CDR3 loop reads CASSLEQGRYGYTF. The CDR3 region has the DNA TGCGCCAGCAGCTTGGAACAGGGGAGGTATGGCTACACCTTC.

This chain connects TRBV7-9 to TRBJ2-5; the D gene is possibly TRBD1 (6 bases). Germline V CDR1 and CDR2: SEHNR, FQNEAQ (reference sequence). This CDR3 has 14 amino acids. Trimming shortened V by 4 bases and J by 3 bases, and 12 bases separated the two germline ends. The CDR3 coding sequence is TGTGCCAGCAGCTCGTACAGGGACGAAGAGACCCAGTACTTC. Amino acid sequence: CASSSYRDEETQYF. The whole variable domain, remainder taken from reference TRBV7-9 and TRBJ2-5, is DTGVSQNPRHKITKRGQNVTFRCDPISEHNRLYWYRQTLGQGPEFLTYFQNEAQLEKSRLLSDRFSAERPKGSFSTLEIQRTEQGDSAMYLCASSSYRDEETQYFGPGTRLLVL.

The CDR3, as DNA: TGTGCCAGCACCCAGAGCCCGACGGGACAATACGAGCAGTACTTC. It codes for CASTQSPTGQYEQYF. This chain connects TRBV7-9 to TRBJ2-7; a possible D gene is TRBD1 (6 bases). The CDR3 totals 15 residues. Between the trimmed V and J ends, which lost 7 bases and 4 bases, there was a span of 20 bases. The V gene's germline CDR1 is SEHNR and CDR2 FQNEAQ (reference sequence).

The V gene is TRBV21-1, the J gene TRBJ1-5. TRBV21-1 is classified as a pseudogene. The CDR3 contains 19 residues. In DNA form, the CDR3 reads TGTGCCAGCAGCAAAGCGGGGGGGTCCGACAAGGCATACAATCAGCCCCAGCATTTT. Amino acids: CASSKAGGSDKAYNQPQHF.

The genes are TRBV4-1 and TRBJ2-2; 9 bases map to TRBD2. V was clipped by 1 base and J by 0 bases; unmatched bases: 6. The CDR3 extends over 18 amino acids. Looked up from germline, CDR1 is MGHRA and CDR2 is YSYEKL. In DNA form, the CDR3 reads TGCGCCAGCAGCCAAGCTCTTAGCGGGGGCGCGAACACCGGGGAGCTGTTTTTT. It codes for CASSQALSGGANTGELFF.

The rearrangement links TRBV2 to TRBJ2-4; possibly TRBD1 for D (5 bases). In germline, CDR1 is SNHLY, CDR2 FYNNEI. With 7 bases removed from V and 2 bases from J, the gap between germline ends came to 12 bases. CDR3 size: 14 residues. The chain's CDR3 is CASTQTESKNIQYF. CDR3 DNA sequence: TGTGCCAGCACCCAGACAGAGTCCAAAAACATTCAGTACTTC.

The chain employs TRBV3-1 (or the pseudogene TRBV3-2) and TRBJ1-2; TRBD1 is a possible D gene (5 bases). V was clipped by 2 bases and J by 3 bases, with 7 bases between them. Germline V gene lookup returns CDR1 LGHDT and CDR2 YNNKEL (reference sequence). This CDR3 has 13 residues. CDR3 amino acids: CASSQWGDYGYTF. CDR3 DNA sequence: TGTGCCAGCAGCCAATGGGGGGACTATGGCTACACCTTC.

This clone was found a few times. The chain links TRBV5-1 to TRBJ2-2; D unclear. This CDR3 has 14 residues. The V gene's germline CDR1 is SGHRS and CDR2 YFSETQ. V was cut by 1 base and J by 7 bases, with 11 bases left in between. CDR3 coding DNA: TGCGCCAGCAGCTTGTCTGTCTTGTTCGGGGAGCTGTTTTTT. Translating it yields CASSLSVLFGELFF.

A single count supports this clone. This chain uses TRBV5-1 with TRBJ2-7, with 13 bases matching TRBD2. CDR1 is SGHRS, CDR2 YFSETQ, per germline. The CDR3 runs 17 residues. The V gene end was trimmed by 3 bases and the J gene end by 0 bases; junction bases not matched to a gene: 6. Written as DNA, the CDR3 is TGCGCCAGCAGCTACGGACTAGCGGGGGAAAGCTCCTACGAGCAGTACTTC. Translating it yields CASSYGLAGESSYEQYF.

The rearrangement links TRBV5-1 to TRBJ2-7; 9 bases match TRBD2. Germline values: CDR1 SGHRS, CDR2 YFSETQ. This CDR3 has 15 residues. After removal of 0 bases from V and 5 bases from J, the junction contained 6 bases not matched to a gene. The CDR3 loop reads CASSLVAGGPNEQYF. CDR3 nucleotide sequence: TGCGCCAGCAGCTTGGTGGCGGGGGGGCCCAACGAGCAGTACTTC.

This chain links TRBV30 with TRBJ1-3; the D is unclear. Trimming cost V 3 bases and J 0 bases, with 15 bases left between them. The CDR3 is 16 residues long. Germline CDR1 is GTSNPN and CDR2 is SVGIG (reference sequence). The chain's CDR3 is CAWSPQSGYSGNTIYF. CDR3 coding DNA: TGTGCCTGGAGCCCCCAGTCGGGGTACTCTGGAAACACCATATATTTT. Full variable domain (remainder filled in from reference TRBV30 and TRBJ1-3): SQTIHQWPATLVQPVGSPLSLECTVEGTSNPNLYWYRQAAGRGLQLLFYSVGIGQISSEVPQNLSASRPQDRQFILSSKKLLLSDSGFYLCAWSPQSGYSGNTIYFGEGSWLTVV.

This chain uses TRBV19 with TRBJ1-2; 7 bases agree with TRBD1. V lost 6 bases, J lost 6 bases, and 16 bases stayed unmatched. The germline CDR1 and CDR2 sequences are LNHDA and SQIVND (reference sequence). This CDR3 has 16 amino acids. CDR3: CASRAQLGTDLHGYTF. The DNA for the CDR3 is TGTGCCAGTAGAGCCCAGTTGGGGACAGATCTTCATGGCTACACCTTC.

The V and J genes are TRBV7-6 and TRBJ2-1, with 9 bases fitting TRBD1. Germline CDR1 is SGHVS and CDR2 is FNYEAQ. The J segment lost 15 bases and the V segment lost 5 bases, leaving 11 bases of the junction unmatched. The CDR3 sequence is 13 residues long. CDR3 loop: CASSTPGQGIRFF. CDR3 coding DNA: TGTGCCAGCAGCACACCGGGACAGGGAATTAGGTTCTTC.

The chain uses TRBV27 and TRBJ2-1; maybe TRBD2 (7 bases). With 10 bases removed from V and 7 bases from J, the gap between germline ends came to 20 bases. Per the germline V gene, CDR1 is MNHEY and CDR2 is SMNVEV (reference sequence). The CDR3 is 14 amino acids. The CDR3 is CATTGIKGGNEQFF. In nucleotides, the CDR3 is TGTGCCACCACCGGGATAAAGGGGGGGAATGAGCAGTTCTTC.

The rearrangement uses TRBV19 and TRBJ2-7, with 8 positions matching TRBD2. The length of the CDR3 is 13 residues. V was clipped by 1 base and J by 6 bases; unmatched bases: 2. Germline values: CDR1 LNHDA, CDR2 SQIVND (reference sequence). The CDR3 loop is CASSIAGGREQYF. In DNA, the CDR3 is TGTGCCAGTAGTATAGCGGGGGGGCGCGAGCAGTACTTC. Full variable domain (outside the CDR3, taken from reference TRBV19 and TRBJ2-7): DGGITQSPKYLFRKEGQNVTLSCEQNLNHDAMYWYRQDPGQGLRLIYYSQIVNDFQKGDIAEGYSVSREKKESFPLTVTSAQKNPTAFYLCASSIAGGREQYFGPGTRLTVT.